Sequencing of this TCR beta chain was carried out in a study of T cell responses to AZD1222 COVID-19 vaccine listed by TCRdb under 2021. With regard to the full study: Because spike-specific TCR depth and breadth did not differ between the two schedules, AZD1222 recipients who got a second dose at roughly 4 weeks were pooled with those who got a second dose at roughly 12 weeks. A total of 233 trial participants underwent TCR sequencing, of whom roughly 210 had received two doses of AZD1222 and around 26 had received two doses of the MenACWY control vaccine. Trial participants were enrolled by age into subgroups of 18-55, 56-69 and 70-plus years, and about 150, 27 and 61 TCR-sequenced participants, respectively, were included in these subgroups. Findings and caveats that apply to the study as a whole: Because no day 14 peak-response samples were available, repertoires were characterized only after the peak T cell response. After two AZD1222 doses, spike-specific TCR breadth and depth were significantly higher than at day 0 and than in MenACWY recipients. The 56-69-year group was small, and its depth increase did not reach significance, likely because of low power. Vaccine-associated CD4 TCRs spanned the whole spike protein, with dominant responses in regions 160-218 and 743-854. Reportedly, close to half of the unique spike-specific TCRs recognized epitopes lying outside the regions that are mutated in the B.1.351 and B.1.1.7 variants. Participants were mostly white British and included more females than males, and it was suggested by the authors that clonal diversity may have been underestimated. Conclusions about previously exposed vaccinees were limited because only six or seven AZD1222 recipients were SARS-CoV-2 seropositive at baseline.

V is shortened by 0 bases, J by 7 bases, and the region joining them spans 10 bases. Its CDR3 holds 13 amino acids, cysteine through phenylalanine. Only the CDR3 DNA is retained, 39 bases long and in frame from the first base. CDR1 and CDR2, per the germline V gene, are LGHNA and YSLEER. Concerning this clone: What this receptor recognizes is not known. The sample holds no much larger clone one base away, and base qualities are not on file.

Interpreted using the paper, the time point label stands for: baseline before first vaccination. Vaccinee samples came from UK trials COV001 and COV002, including a single-blind randomized controlled phase 2/3 trial of AZD1222 (ChAdOx1 nCoV-19) in healthy adults. Trial participant PBMC samples were collected at day 0 and day 28 after the second dose for TCRbeta chain sequencing. The CDR3 regions of human TCRbeta chains were subjected to immunosequencing. As for the original processing: TCRs in the repertoires were matched against a reference library of SARS-CoV-2-specific TCRs that had been generated with the MIRA antigen-specificity platform. Breadth was defined as the fraction of unique TCRs that were SARS-CoV-2-associated, and depth was defined as the fraction of total T cells that were SARS-CoV-2-associated. Each spike-specific TCR was assigned to its reactive spike region and to a CD4 or CD8 class using the MIRA data. Log10-transformed breadth and depth values were compared by one-way ANOVA with Sidak's multiple comparisons tests. What TCRdb holds here is the immuneACCESS table cut down to in-frame rearrangements. Part of the clones is not present; checked against another copy, under half of the missing clones reflect an unresolved V gene, and the others are unexplained. That table furnishes V, J and clone size, whereas the DNA furnished D and trimming. The sample table holds more than 100,000 clones, of which roughly 84% were seen once. Clones ranked in the top ten supply about 10% of the sample.

The sequencing used peripheral blood, collected on day 0 of AZD1222 vaccination. This sequence uses TRBV4-3 and TRBJ2-7; the D gene remains uncertain. The source is an adult in good health. In nucleotides, the sequence is TGCGCCAGCAGCCAAGATTATTCCGAAGAGCAGTACTTC. It is translated as CASSQDYSEEQYF.